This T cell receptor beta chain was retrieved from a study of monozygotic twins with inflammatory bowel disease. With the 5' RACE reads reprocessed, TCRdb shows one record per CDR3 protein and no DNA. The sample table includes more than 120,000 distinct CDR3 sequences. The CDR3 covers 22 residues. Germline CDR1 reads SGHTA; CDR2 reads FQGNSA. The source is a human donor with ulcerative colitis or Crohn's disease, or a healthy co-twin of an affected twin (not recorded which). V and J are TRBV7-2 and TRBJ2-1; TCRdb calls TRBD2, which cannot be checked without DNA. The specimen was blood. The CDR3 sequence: CASSLSPVFYNEQFFGPIEQFF.